The next 14 T cell receptor beta chains were all read from a single sample in a study of CD8+CD57+ T cells in acquired aplastic anemia. CDR3 and TCR beta VDJ profiling relied on genomic DNA as the template. MiXCR, applied by TCRdb to the reads, yields one record per CDR3 protein. This table has some 170,000 distinct CDR3 sequences, less than 60% appearing once. All patients picked for sequencing had shown, by flow cytometry, an expansion of CD8+CD57+ cells. The material sequenced was sorted CD4+, CD8+, or CD8+CD57+ T cells (not recorded which) from PBMCs. The source is a human donor with aplastic anemia.

This clonotype was picked up a small number of times. The chain recombines TRBV5-1 with TRBJ2-5; D remains unclear. Trimming removed 10 bases at V and 4 bases at J, with 20 bases between. The germline gives CDR1 SGHRS, CDR2 YFSETQ. This CDR3 spans 14 amino acids. The CDR3, as DNA: TGCGCCGGCACCCCGACTCCCACCACAGAGACCCAGTACTTC. It yields the protein CAGTPTPTTETQYF.

In the case of this clonotype: A much bigger clone sits one base away, suggesting this may be a read error. V usage is TRBV9 and J usage is TRBJ2-7, with TRBD2 identical over 7 bases. The trim removed 4 bases at V and 4 bases at J, leaving 11 bases unmatched. CDR1 is SGDLS and CDR2 is YYNGEE in the germline V gene. CDR3 size: 15 residues. In DNA form, the CDR3 reads TGTGCCAGCAGCCTCGGGACTATCGGGGCTTACGAGCAGTACTTC. Translation gives CASSLGTIGAYEQYF.

The chain joins TRBV29-1 to TRBJ2-1; D gene ambiguous. With 6 bases removed from V and 2 bases from J, the gap between germline ends came to 23 bases. Germline V gene lookup returns CDR1 SQVTM and CDR2 ANQGSEA. This CDR3 has 17 residues. This CDR3 is CSVDIDSARLTYNEQFF. CDR3 sequence (DNA): TGCAGCGTGGATATCGATTCTGCTAGGCTGACCTACAATGAGCAGTTCTTC.

This clonotype appeared many times. The chain is built from TRBV5-1 and TRBJ2-3; TRBD2 matches 8 bases. CDR1 is SGHRS, CDR2 YFSETQ, per germline. There are 15 residues in the CDR3. Trimming removed 2 bases from V and 5 bases from J; junction bases left unmatched: 7. CDR3 DNA: TGCGCCAGCAGCTTCCGGGGGGGCGAGGGAGATACGCAGTATTTT. Its protein is CASSFRGGEGDTQYF.

This clonotype was picked up a small number of times. This rearrangement joins TRBV19 to TRBJ1-1; D might be TRBD1 (5 bases). Between the trimmed V and J ends, which lost 3 bases and 1 base, there was a span of 6 bases. Germline CDR1 is LNHDA and CDR2 is SQIVND (reference sequence). The CDR3 runs to 13 residues. The CDR3 DNA reads as TGTGCCAGTAGTATGAGGGGGAACACTGAAGCTTTCTTT. This gives the protein CASSMRGNTEAFF.

This clonotype was detected many times. V gene TRBV29-1 combines with J gene TRBJ2-1, with 7 bases lining up with TRBD1. Losses at the gene ends were 5 bases for V and 6 bases for J; bases not matched to a gene: 13. The CDR3 sequence is 15 residues long. Germline-derived CDR1 and CDR2 are SQVTM and ANQGSEA. The DNA for the CDR3 is TGCAGCGTTAACAGGATCCCGACAGGGAGCAATGAGCAGTTCTTC. Residues: CSVNRIPTGSNEQFF.

The chain links TRBV9 to TRBJ2-5, with 10 nucleotides matching TRBD1. The CDR3 consists of 16 residues. Trimming removed 4 bases from V and 2 bases from J; junction bases left unmatched: 8. Germline loops: CDR1 SGDLS, CDR2 YYNGEE. CDR3 residues: CASSRMGTGEQETQYF. CDR3 in DNA: TGTGCCAGCAGCAGAATGGGGACAGGGGAACAAGAGACCCAGTACTTC.

The sample holds many counts of this clonotype. The chain joins TRBV7-3 to TRBJ2-2; 9 bases fit TRBD1. The CDR3 spans 15 residues. The junction had 5 bases not matched to a gene; V was cut back by 5 bases and J by 4 bases. In germline, CDR1 is SGHTA, CDR2 FQGTGA. The CDR3 coding sequence is TGTGCCAGCAGCGCTACAGGGGGCGGCACCGGGGAGCTGTTTTTT. The encoded protein is CASSATGGGTGELFF.

The chain is built from TRBV10-3 and TRBJ2-7; a weak D match, TRBD1 (6 bases). This CDR3 has 11 amino acids. Trimming stripped 6 bases from V and 6 bases from J, with 9 bases between. Germline V gene sequence: CDR1 ENHRY, CDR2 SYGVKD. This CDR3 is CAISTGFEQYF. In nucleotides, the CDR3 is TGTGCCATCAGCACAGGGTTCGAGCAGTACTTC.

At least ten counts were recorded for this clonotype. The chain employs TRBV7-8 and TRBJ2-7; 7 bases map to TRBD2. V was clipped by 5 bases and J by 2 bases; unmatched bases: 12. CDR1 is SGHVS and CDR2 is FQNEAQ in the germline V gene. This CDR3 spans 16 amino acids. This chain's CDR3 is CASSPPSLAGAYEQYF. CDR3 DNA: TGTGCCAGCAGCCCCCCCTCTCTCGCGGGGGCCTACGAGCAGTACTTC.

This clonotype was observed a single time. The CDR3, as DNA: TGTGCCACCGAGGACAGTTTTTCCTACGAGCAGTACTTC. Translated, it gives CATEDSFSYEQYF. The rearrangement joins TRBV24-1 to TRBJ2-7; perhaps TRBD1 as D (6 bases). V was trimmed by 9 bases and J by 1 base, leaving 12 bases between them. Germline lookup yields CDR1 KGHDR and CDR2 SFDVKD. The length of the CDR3 is 13 residues.

The chain couples TRBV2 to TRBJ2-1; TRBD2 matches at 7 bases. The CDR3 runs 15 residues. Germline V gives CDR1 SNHLY, CDR2 FYNNEI. With 4 bases clipped from V and 3 bases from J, the junction kept 6 bases outside the gene matches. CDR3 sequence (DNA): TGTGCCAGCAGTGGGGCTAGCGGAAGCTACAATGAGCAGTTCTTC. Translation: CASSGASGSYNEQFF.

This clonotype came up many times. The chain has TRBV2 and TRBJ2-7; D uncertain. Germline assignment: CDR1 SNHLY and CDR2 FYNNEI. Trimming removed 6 bases from V and 1 base from J, with 10 bases in between. This CDR3 has 13 residues. The CDR3: CASSSTASYEQYF. The DNA for the CDR3 is TGTGCCAGCAGCTCGACGGCATCCTACGAGCAGTACTTC.

The V gene is TRBV12-3 or TRBV12-4, the J gene TRBJ2-4; 11 bases match TRBD2. V shed 5 bases, J shed 8 bases, and the junction held 5 bases outside the gene matches. There are 14 residues in the CDR3. The CDR3 loop is CASSLSGGAYIQYF. For the CDR3, the DNA is TGTGCCAGCAGTCTTAGCGGGGGGGCTTACATTCAGTACTTC.